This T cell receptor (beta chain) was obtained from a study of blood T cell repertoires in COVID-19. Study-level information: Material from acute and convalescent COVID-19 was sourced from the United States, Italy and Spain. Nucleic acid was either cDNA or gDNA, and it came from T cells, B-cell-depleted T cells, or PBMCs.

Patients of the Seattle cohort, enrolled during active infection, were followed longitudinally. The CDR3 is 15 amino acids. CDR1 is LNHDA, CDR2 SQIVND, per germline (reference sequence). V trimming: 5 bases; J trimming: 2 bases; junction bases outside the gene matches: 9. Assay used: immunoSEQ multiplex PCR; TCRdb lists only in-frame clones, some missing. The data show over 150,000 clones, approximately 86% seen once. The chain recombines TRBV19 with TRBJ2-7, with TRBD1 matching over 7 bases. This TCR was recovered from a man between 60 and 75 years old with COVID-19, enrolled during active disease. The sequenced material came from peripheral blood. The CDR3 reads CASSWGQYKTYEQYF. CDR3 DNA: TGTGCCAGTAGTTGGGGACAGTATAAGACCTACGAGCAGTACTTC. The entire variable domain, with the rest obtained from reference TRBV19 and TRBJ2-7, is as follows: DGGITQSPKYLFRKEGQNVTLSCEQNLNHDAMYWYRQDPGQGLRLIYYSQIVNDFQKGDIAEGYSVSREKKESFPLTVTSAQKNPTAFYLCASSWGQYKTYEQYFGPGTRLTVT.